These T cell receptor beta chains were read from a single sample in a study of monozygotic twins with inflammatory bowel disease. Reprocessing the 5' RACE reads, TCRdb reports a single entry for every CDR3 protein and omits DNA. The clone table shows some 400,000 distinct CDR3 sequences, with the ten largest holding 2.4%. Sequencing was carried out using blood. The receptors shown here come from a human donor with ulcerative colitis or Crohn's disease, or a healthy co-twin of an affected twin (not recorded which). Each CDR3 is given with its conserved first and last residue.

V: TRBV3-1; J: TRBJ1-2; CDR3: CASSPSKYGYTF
V: TRBV4-3; J: TRBJ2-2; CDR3: CASSQALEVTGELFF
V: TRBV2; J: TRBJ2-1; CDR3: CASSEKGQYPEQFF
V: TRBV20-1; J: TRBJ1-1; CDR3: CSARPGHLGMEAFF
V: TRBV18; J: TRBJ1-1; CDR3: CASSPQGPSTEAFF
V: TRBV5-1; J: TRBJ1-1; CDR3: CASSLYGRGNTEAFF
V: TRBV19; J: TRBJ1-1; CDR3: CATGTGMVGTEAFF
V: TRBV6-1; J: TRBJ2-1; CDR3: CASGRGVLRYEQFF
V: TRBV6-5; J: TRBJ2-2; CDR3: CAATADNTGELFF
V: TRBV20-1; J: TRBJ2-7; CDR3: CSANIREGLYEQYF
V: TRBV11-2; J: TRBJ2-4; CDR3: CASSLPQDIQYF
V: TRBV20-1; J: TRBJ1-1; CDR3: CSASEPNTEAFF
V: TRBV7-2; J: TRBJ2-3; CDR3: CASSLYRQAFSTDTQYF
V: TRBV5-8; J: TRBJ1-1; CDR3: CASSLRGPTEAFF
V: TRBV6-5; J: TRBJ2-6; CDR3: CASSLTGNPSGANVLTF
V: TRBV15; J: TRBJ2-5; CDR3: CATSRRTEGETQYF
V: TRBV6-5; J: TRBJ1-2; CDR3: CASRSTGIYGYTF
V: TRBV30; J: TRBJ2-1; CDR3: CAWRWTGSEQFF
V: TRBV28; J: TRBJ1-5; CDR3: CASSLSGRLNQPQHF
V: TRBV10-3; J: TRBJ2-1; CDR3: CAIRGTSGRDNEQFF
V: TRBV9; J: TRBJ2-5; CDR3: CASSVGPQVKFIAQETQYF
V: TRBV7-9; J: TRBJ1-1; CDR3: CASSFRTDEEAFF
V: TRBV3-1; J: TRBJ2-5; CDR3: CASSQGSKYQETQYF
V: TRBV7-2; J: TRBJ2-7; CDR3: CASSLEDAGARAEQYF
V: TRBV12-3/TRBV12-4; J: TRBJ2-7; CDR3: CASSFSRYSYEQYF
V: TRBV7-3; J: TRBJ2-2; CDR3: CASSGAYTGELFF